One sample yielded the 22 T cell receptor beta chains listed below, sequenced in a study of CD8 T cells in ankylosing spondylitis. A single record per CDR3 protein comes from TCRdb applying MiXCR to the 5' RACE reads. The sample gives 150,000 to 200,000 distinct CDR3 sequences, around a tenth of which show up once; almost 30% is in the top ten. What was sequenced was blood, either unsorted or a sorted T cell fraction (not recorded which). These receptors were collected from a male donor with ankylosing spondylitis or in good health (not recorded which).

This clonotype was observed a handful of times. The chain couples TRBV29-1 to TRBJ2-3; 11 bases are shared with TRBD1. In germline, CDR1 is SQVTM, CDR2 ANQGSEA. The V gene end was trimmed by 2 bases and the J gene end by 0 bases; junction bases not matched to a gene: 4. The CDR3 totals 16 residues. CDR3 loop: CSVERTGGKSTDTQYF. Written as DNA, the CDR3 is TGCAGCGTTGAAAGGACAGGGGGCAAAAGCACAGATACGCAGTATTTT.

This clonotype was observed many times. The gene calls are TRBV12-3 or TRBV12-4 and TRBJ2-1; D possibly corresponds to TRBD2 (6 bases). Trimming took off 1 base at V and 4 bases at J, with 14 bases between the two ends. The CDR3 consists of 16 residues. The CDR3 here is CASSLGSGGVYNEQFF. CDR3 DNA sequence: TGTGCCAGCAGTTTAGGATCTGGCGGGGTTTACAATGAGCAGTTCTTC.

V gene TRBV5-6 combines with J gene TRBJ1-5, with 7 positions matching TRBD1. The CDR3 runs 14 residues. Germline trimming cut 4 bases from V and 4 bases from J; bases unmatched to any gene: 5. From germline, CDR1 is SGHDT and CDR2 YYEEEE. The CDR3 loop reads CASSETGRNQPQHF. The CDR3 DNA is TGTGCCAGCAGCGAGACAGGGAGGAATCAGCCCCAGCATTTT.

The chain joins TRBV6-2 or TRBV6-3 to TRBJ2-1, with 9 bases lining up with TRBD2. J was trimmed by 5 bases and V by 6 bases; bases with no gene match: 5. CDR1 and CDR2 from the germline V gene are MNHEY and SVGEGT. The CDR3 runs 14 residues. The CDR3 region is CASRRAGGDNEQFF. Here the CDR3 DNA reads TGTGCCAGCAGGCGAGCGGGGGGAGACAATGAGCAGTTCTTC.

This clonotype was counted ten times or more. The chain recombines TRBV5-1 with TRBJ2-1; 9 nucleotides match TRBD2. This CDR3 comprises 15 residues. CDR1 SGHRS and CDR2 YFSETQ come from the germline V gene. Unmatched junction bases numbered 4, after V lost 2 bases and J lost 4 bases. The CDR3 loop is CASSFAGGGYNEQFF. The CDR3 bases are TGCGCCAGCAGCTTTGCGGGGGGGGGATACAATGAGCAGTTCTTC. Complete variable domain (other parts from reference TRBV5-1 and TRBJ2-1): KAGVTQTPRYLIKTRGQQVTLSCSPISGHRSVSWYQQTPGQGLQFLFEYFSETQRNKGNFPGRFSGRQFSNSRSEMNVSTLELGDSALYLCASSFAGGGYNEQFFGPGTRLTVL.

Details on this clonotype: This sequence may be a read error, since a much larger clone differs from it by one base. This chain uses TRBV24-1 with TRBJ1-2; D not resolved. Germline assignment: CDR1 KGHDR and CDR2 SFDVKD. The V gene lost 2 bases and the J gene lost 8 bases, with 14 bases spanning the gap. CDR3 length: 14 amino acids. In DNA form, the CDR3 reads TGTGCCACCAGTGATTCCACCCTCGAAAGGGGCTACACCTTC. Translating it yields CATSDSTLERGYTF.

This clonotype was observed at least ten times. The chain couples TRBV7-8 to TRBJ2-7; 12 positions agree with TRBD2. V gave up 4 bases and J gave up 1 base; unmatched junction bases: 8. CDR3 length: 17 residues. The germline V gene encodes CDR1 SGHVS and CDR2 FQNEAQ. In DNA, the CDR3 is TGTGCCAGCAGCTATACACTAGCGGGAGGCCAATCCTACGAGCAGTACTTC. Its translation is CASSYTLAGGQSYEQYF.

This clonotype was found a few times. The chain is built from TRBV5-1 and TRBJ2-5; TRBD2 matches at 9 bases. The CDR3 extends over 13 amino acids. The V and J ends lost 4 bases and 6 bases, in that order; junction bases with no gene match: 4. Germline CDR1 and CDR2: SGHRS and YFSETQ. DNA for the CDR3: TGCGCCAGCAGCCCAGCGGGGGGAAAGACCCAGTACTTC. Translation: CASSPAGGKTQYF.

In its sample, this clonotype was seen many times. J is TRBJ2-2 and V is TRBV6-1; tentative D call: TRBD1 (5 bases). The germline CDR1 and CDR2 sequences are MNHNS and SASEGT. V was cut by 6 bases and J by 6 bases, with 17 bases left in between. There are 15 residues in the CDR3. The CDR3 spells CASRKQALAPGELFF. The DNA of the CDR3 is TGTGCCAGCAGGAAACAGGCCCTGGCCCCCGGGGAGCTGTTTTTT.

This clonotype was detected many times. The chain employs TRBV6-5 and TRBJ2-1; D tentatively fits TRBD1 or TRBD2 (5 bases each). CDR1 and CDR2 from the germline V gene are MNHEY and SVGAGI. The CDR3 sequence is 18 residues long. Trimming left V 2 bases short and J 0 bases short, with 17 bases between. The CDR3 is CASSYGGPSNPSYNEQFF. CDR3 DNA sequence: TGTGCCAGCAGTTACGGGGGACCATCAAACCCCTCCTACAATGAGCAGTTCTTC.

This clonotype was counted at least ten times. The J gene is TRBJ1-4, the V gene TRBV27; a possible D gene is TRBD1 (6 bases). The V gene lost 5 bases and the J gene lost 6 bases, with 10 bases spanning the gap. This CDR3 region has 13 residues. Germline V gives CDR1 MNHEY, CDR2 SMNVEV (reference sequence). CDR3 DNA: TGTGCCAGCAGTGTTCGGACAGATGAAAAACTGTTTTTT. Translated, it gives CASSVRTDEKLFF.

There are many counts of this clonotype. The CDR3 sequence: CASSLTGSDAANEKLFF. The CDR3, as DNA: TGCGCCAGCAGCTTGACAGGGTCCGATGCGGCTAATGAAAAACTGTTTTTT. This chain links TRBV5-1 with TRBJ1-4, with D possibly TRBD1 on 6 matching bases. V dropped 1 base and J dropped 3 bases, with 16 bases sitting between them. Per the germline V gene, CDR1 is SGHRS and CDR2 is YFSETQ. The CDR3 spans 17 residues.

This clonotype was recorded at least ten times. The chain employs TRBV29-1 and TRBJ2-5, with 11 bases matching TRBD2. There are 13 residues in the CDR3. Looked up from germline, CDR1 is SQVTM and CDR2 is ANQGSEA. V shed 4 bases, J shed 5 bases, and the junction held 3 bases outside the gene matches. CDR3 sequence reads: CSVGLAGMETQYF. The CDR3, as DNA: TGCAGCGTTGGACTAGCGGGGATGGAGACCCAGTACTTC. Complete variable domain (other parts from reference TRBV29-1 and TRBJ2-5): SAVISQKPSRDICQRGTSLTIQCQVDSQVTMMFWYRQQPGQSLTLIATANQGSEATYESGFVIDKFPISRPNLTFSTLTVSNMSPEDSSIYLCSVGLAGMETQYFGPGTRLLVL.

Ten or more counts support this clonotype. The rearrangement joins TRBV19 to TRBJ1-5, with 7 nucleotides matching TRBD1. Germline CDR1 reads LNHDA; CDR2 reads SQIVND (reference sequence). With V trimmed by 3 bases and J by 12 bases, 2 bases remained unmatched. The CDR3 contains 11 residues. The CDR3 DNA sequence: TGTGCCAGTAGTATTGACAGGGACCAGCATTTT. Its protein is CASSIDRDQHF.

This clonotype was observed a few times. The J gene is TRBJ1-2, the V gene TRBV12-3 or TRBV12-4; D call uncertain. The CDR3 has 13 amino acids. The V and J ends lost 3 bases and 1 base respectively, with 6 bases between them. The CDR3 region is CASSLKVNYGYTF. The CDR3, as DNA: TGTGCCAGCAGTTTGAAGGTTAACTATGGCTACACCTTC.

Details on this clonotype: This may stem from a read error, because a much larger clone lies one nucleotide away. The V and J genes are TRBV9 and TRBJ2-7; no definite D call. This CDR3 is 14 amino acids long. Trimming cost V 0 bases and J 4 bases, with 11 bases left between them. The germline gives CDR1 SGDLS, CDR2 YYNGEE. CDR3 sequence: CASSVDWHGYEQYF. Written as DNA, the CDR3 is TGTGCCAGCAGCGTAGATTGGCATGGGTACGAGCAGTACTTC. The variable domain in full, completed from reference TRBV9 and TRBJ2-7, reads DSGVTQTPKHLITATGQRVTLRCSPRSGDLSVYWYQQSLDQGLQFLIQYYNGEERAKGNILERFSAQQFPDLHSELNLSSLELGDSALYFCASSVDWHGYEQYFGPGTRLTVT.

This clonotype was seen more than once but under ten times. This chain links TRBV5-5 with TRBJ2-1; D unresolved. The V end lost 1 base, the J end lost 10 bases, and 12 bases lay between the germline ends. The germline V gene encodes CDR1 SGHKS and CDR2 YYEKEE (reference sequence). This CDR3 has 13 residues. CDR3 in amino acids: CASSLSGWQEQFF. The CDR3 nucleotides are TGTGCCAGCAGCTTGTCGGGCTGGCAGGAGCAGTTCTTC.

This clonotype was counted at least ten times. The genes are TRBV29-1 and TRBJ1-3, with D possibly being TRBD1 (5 bases). Between the trimmed V and J ends, which lost 3 bases and 0 bases, there was a span of 15 bases. Germline V gene data show CDR1 as SQVTM and CDR2 as ANQGSEA. The length of the CDR3 is 16 residues. CDR3 in amino acids: CSVEKDSVLSGNTIYF. The CDR3 DNA follows: TGCAGCGTTGAGAAAGACAGCGTCCTCTCTGGAAACACCATATATTTT.

This clonotype came up many times. The J gene is TRBJ2-2, the V gene TRBV27; 11 bases are a match to TRBD2. Germline CDR1 MNHEY, CDR2 SMNVEV (reference sequence). The length of the CDR3 is 17 residues. The J segment lost 0 bases and the V segment lost 6 bases, leaving 6 bases of the junction unmatched. The CDR3 DNA is TGTGCCAGCAGCCGTACTAGCGGGGGCGCGAACACCGGGGAGCTGTTTTTT. Amino acid sequence: CASSRTSGGANTGELFF.

This clonotype was picked up many times. V and J are TRBV5-5 and TRBJ1-2; D gene uncertain. Trimming removed 0 bases at V and 0 bases at J, with 3 bases between. The CDR3 sequence is 13 residues long. The V gene's germline CDR1 is SGHKS and CDR2 YYEKEE (reference sequence). In nucleotides, the CDR3 is TGTGCCAGCAGCTTGGATCCTAACTATGGCTACACCTTC. Residues: CASSLDPNYGYTF.

This clonotype was seen at least ten times. The chain is built from TRBV24-1 and TRBJ2-1, with D uncertain. V was clipped by 2 bases and J by 0 bases, with 7 bases between them. The length of the CDR3 is 15 residues. Per the germline V gene, CDR1 is KGHDR and CDR2 is SFDVKD. Written as DNA, the CDR3 is TGTGCCACCAGTGATTCTGGGCGCTCCTACAATGAGCAGTTCTTC. Its protein is CATSDSGRSYNEQFF.

There are many counts of this clonotype. This chain connects TRBV7-8 to TRBJ2-5, with D maybe TRBD2 (6 bases). CDR3 size: 17 residues. Germline V gives CDR1 SGHVS, CDR2 FQNEAQ. V was clipped by 2 bases and J by 1 base, with 17 bases between them. The CDR3 sequence: CASSLSVWRGGQETQYF. CDR3 DNA sequence: TGTGCCAGCAGCTTAAGCGTGTGGCGGGGCGGCCAAGAGACCCAGTACTTC.